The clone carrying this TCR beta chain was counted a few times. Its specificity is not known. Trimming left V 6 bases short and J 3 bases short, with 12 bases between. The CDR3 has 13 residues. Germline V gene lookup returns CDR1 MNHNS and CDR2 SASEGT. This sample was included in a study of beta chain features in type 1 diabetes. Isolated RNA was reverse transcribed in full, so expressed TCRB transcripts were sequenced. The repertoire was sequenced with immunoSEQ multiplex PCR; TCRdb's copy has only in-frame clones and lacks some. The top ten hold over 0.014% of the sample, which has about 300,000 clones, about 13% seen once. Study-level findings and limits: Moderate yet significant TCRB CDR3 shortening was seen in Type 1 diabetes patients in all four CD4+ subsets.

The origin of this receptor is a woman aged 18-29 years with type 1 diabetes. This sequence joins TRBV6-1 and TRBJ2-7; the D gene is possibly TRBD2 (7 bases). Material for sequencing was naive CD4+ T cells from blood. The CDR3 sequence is CASRPGEGYEQYV. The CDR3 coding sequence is TGTGCCAGCAGGCCAGGGGAGGGCTACGAGCAGTACGTC.